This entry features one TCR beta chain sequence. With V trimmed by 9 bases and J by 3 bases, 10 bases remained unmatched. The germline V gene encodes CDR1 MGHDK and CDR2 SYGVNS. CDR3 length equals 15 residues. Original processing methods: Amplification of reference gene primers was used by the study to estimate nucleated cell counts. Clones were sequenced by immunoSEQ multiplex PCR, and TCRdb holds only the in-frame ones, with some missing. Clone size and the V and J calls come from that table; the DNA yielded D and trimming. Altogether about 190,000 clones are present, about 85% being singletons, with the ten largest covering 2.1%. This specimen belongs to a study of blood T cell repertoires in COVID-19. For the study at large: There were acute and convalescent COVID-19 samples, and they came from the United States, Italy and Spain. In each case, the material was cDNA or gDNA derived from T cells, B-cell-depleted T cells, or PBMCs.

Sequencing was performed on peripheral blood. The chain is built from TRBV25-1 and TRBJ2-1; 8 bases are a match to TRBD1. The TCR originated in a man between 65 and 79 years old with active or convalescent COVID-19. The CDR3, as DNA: TGTGCCAGAACTAGACAGGGGAGACACTACAATGAGCAGTTCTTC. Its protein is CARTRQGRHYNEQFF.